The 8 T cell receptor beta chains given below trace back to one sample, sequenced in a study of blood T cell repertoires in COVID-19. The assay was immunoSEQ multiplex PCR, and TCRdb's table has in-frame clones only and misses some. Of 210,000 or so clones listed, around 91% are singletons. The sample consisted of peripheral blood. The receptors were gathered from a woman aged 35 to 49 with acute or convalescent COVID-19.

The gene calls are TRBV6-5 and TRBJ2-1, with 15 nucleotides matching TRBD2. The germline CDR1 and CDR2 sequences are MNHEY and SVGAGI. The CDR3 length is 15 residues. The V segment lost 6 bases and the J segment 7 bases; nucleotides outside the gene matches: 4. The CDR3 nucleotides are TGTGCCAGCAGATTGGGACTAGCGGGAGGAAATGAGCAGTTCTTC. Its protein product is CASRLGLAGGNEQFF.

The rearrangement links TRBV9 to TRBJ2-3, with 7 nucleotides matching TRBD2. With V trimmed by 1 base and J by 4 bases, 3 bases remained unmatched. CDR1 and CDR2 (germline): SGDLS, YYNGEE. This CDR3 contains 14 residues. The CDR3 protein is CASSVSGAADTQYF. As DNA, the CDR3 is TGTGCCAGCAGCGTAAGCGGGGCGGCAGATACGCAGTATTTT.

The J gene is TRBJ1-1, the V gene TRBV27; possible D gene TRBD1, 5 bases. Germline V CDR1 and CDR2: MNHEY, SMNVEV (reference sequence). V lost 5 bases and J 9 bases, leaving 19 bases between the germline ends. This CDR3 has 14 amino acids. The CDR3 bases are TGTGCCAGCAGTACTCCTCGGGACTCGCAAAAAGCTTTCTTT. Protein sequence: CASSTPRDSQKAFF.

The CDR3 nucleotides are TGTGCCAGCTCACCCGGGGGGCAAGCCTACGAGCAGTACGTC. It is translated as CASSPGGQAYEQYV. The chain links TRBV18 to TRBJ2-7, with D possibly matching TRBD2 (7 bases). Trimming removed 3 bases from V and 2 bases from J, with 11 bases in between. This CDR3 has 14 residues. CDR1 and CDR2 from the germline V gene are KGHSH and LQKENI.

This clone was seen only a few times. V and J are TRBV2 and TRBJ2-1; 8 nucleotides align to TRBD1. Germline V gene sequence: CDR1 SNHLY, CDR2 FYNNEI. V lost 1 base, J lost 5 bases, and 4 bases stayed unmatched. This CDR3 spans 15 amino acids. CDR3 bases: TGTGCCAGCAGTGAAGGCAGGACAGGGAACAATGAGCAGTTCTTC. Protein: CASSEGRTGNNEQFF.

The chain has TRBV3-1 (or the pseudogene TRBV3-2) and TRBJ1-3; D might be TRBD1 (5 bases). The V end lost 3 bases, the J end lost 0 bases, and 15 bases lay between the germline ends. Germline V gene data show CDR1 as LGHDT and CDR2 as YNNKEL (reference sequence). The CDR3 spans 17 residues. The CDR3 DNA sequence: TGTGCCAGCAGCCAGCCCTGGGGCGTCTCCTCTGGAAACACCATATATTTT. Translated: CASSQPWGVSSGNTIYF.

The V call is TRBV3-1 (or the pseudogene TRBV3-2), the J call TRBJ2-2, with D possibly TRBD2 on 5 matching bases. This CDR3 region has 16 residues. Trimming removed 2 bases at V and 6 bases at J, with 16 bases between. CDR1 LGHDT and CDR2 YNNKEL come from the germline V gene (reference sequence). As DNA, the CDR3 is TGTGCCAGCAGCCAATGGCTGGACTCGGGCGCCGGGGAGCTGTTTTTT. Translating gives CASSQWLDSGAGELFF.

The genes are TRBV7-3 and TRBJ1-3, with D possibly matching TRBD1 (6 bases). Germline V gives CDR1 SGHTA, CDR2 FQGTGA. The V gene lost 5 bases and the J gene lost 1 base, with 15 bases spanning the gap. The CDR3 is 16 residues long. The CDR3 DNA sequence: TGTGCCAGCAGCCCCTACAGGGTGTCTTCTGGAAACACCATATATTTT. Translation gives CASSPYRVSSGNTIYF.